This is a list of T cell receptor beta chains from one sample in a study of shared clonotypes between healthy human individuals. Generated by immunoSEQ multiplex PCR, the TCRdb table keeps only in-frame clones and is missing some. The sample lists nearly 2 million clones, roughly 94% occurring once. Sequencing used naive CD8+ T cells sorted from blood. These receptors were taken from a man between 18 and 29 years old in good health. The CDR3 runs from the conserved cysteine through the conserved F or W. D genes are given only for firm matches. Clone size is not always given. Where it is, it says once, few, many or a class for expanded clones.

d_call clone_size cdr3_length j_call v_call cdr3_aa cdr3_nt
. once 14 TRBJ2-3 TRBV6-5 CASSSLPLSDTQYF TGTGCCAGCAGTTCACTACCGTTGTCAGATACGCAGTATTTT
. . 14 TRBJ2-7 TRBV6-1 CASSEMGGLFLQYF TGTGCCAGCAGTGAAATGGGGGGTCTTTTCTTACAGTACTTC
TRBD2 . 13 TRBJ2-7 TRBV27 CASSKGLVNEQYF TGTGCCAGCAGTAAGGGACTAGTGAACGAGCAGTACTTC
. . 12 TRBJ2-7 TRBV5-1 CASRSAAYEQYF TGCGCCAGCAGATCAGCGGCGTACGAGCAGTACTTC
. . 14 TRBJ2-4 TRBV27 CASSEILGARDQYF TGTGCCAGCAGCGAAATTTTGGGGGCCCGAGATCAGTACTTC
. . 18 TRBJ2-6 TRBV7-2 CASSTRTRRQSRANVLTF TGTGCCAGCAGCACACGTACGAGACGACAAAGTCGGGCCAACGTCCTGACTTTC
. . 14 TRBJ2-5 TRBV27 CASSPPGNLVPQYF TGTGCCAGCAGTCCACCCGGAAACCTAGTACCCCAGTACTTC
TRBD1 . 17 TRBJ1-2 TRBV4-1 CASSQDIGAGGVFGYTF TGCGCCAGCAGCCAAGATATCGGCGCAGGGGGCGTCTTTGGCTACACCTTC
TRBD1 . 13 TRBJ1-4 TRBV27 CASSFGQAEKLFF TGTGCCAGCAGTTTCGGACAGGCTGAAAAACTGTTTTTT
TRBD1 few 17 TRBJ1-6 TRBV27 CASSFGTVASRNSPLHF TGTGCCAGCAGTTTCGGGACAGTCGCCTCGCGGAATTCACCCCTCCACTTT
. . 10 TRBJ2-1 TRBV27 CASGSTEQFF TGTGCCAGCGGATCCACCGAGCAGTTCTTC
. . 12 TRBJ2-3 TRBV5-4 CASSLPPDTQYF TGTGCCAGCAGCCTACCCCCGGATACGCAGTATTTT
TRBD2 . 15 TRBJ2-7 TRBV13 CASIPPSGSLHEQYF TGTGCCAGCATCCCCCCTAGCGGGAGTCTCCACGAGCAGTACTTC
. once 15 TRBJ2-7 TRBV14 CASSQYGPQGWEQYF TGTGCCAGCAGCCAATACGGGCCGCAGGGGTGGGAGCAGTACTTC
TRBD1 . 14 TRBJ1-1 TRBV4-1 CASSPSGGHTEAFF TGCGCCAGCAGCCCGTCAGGGGGTCACACTGAAGCTTTCTTT
TRBD1 . 15 TRBJ2-5 TRBV7-7 CASSPRTGQEETQYF TGTGCTAGCAGCCCTCGGACAGGCCAAGAAGAGACCCAGTACTTC
. . 14 TRBJ1-1 TRBV6-1 CASSDDRSHTEAFF TGTGCCAGCAGTGACGACAGATCCCACACTGAAGCTTTCTTT
TRBD1 once 14 TRBJ1-2 TRBV4-3 CASSQEGTGGLYTF TGCGCCAGCAGCCAAGAGGGGACAGGGGGCTTGTACACCTTC
. . 18 TRBJ1-2 TRBV7-9 CASSLSYSGTPTNYGYTF TGTGCCAGCAGCTTATCATACAGCGGAACCCCCACTAACTATGGCTACACCTTC
. . 15 TRBJ2-7 TRBV7-9 CASSPTLQGTYEQYF TGTGCCAGCAGCCCGACGTTACAGGGAACCTACGAGCAGTACTTC
. . 16 TRBJ2-3 TRBV9 CASSVPQSGHTDTQYF TGTGCCAGCAGCGTACCCCAAAGCGGGCACACAGATACGCAGTATTTT
. . 14 TRBJ2-7 TRBV27 CASSPGTSAYEQYF TGTGCCAGCAGTCCCGGGACCTCGGCCTACGAGCAGTACTTC
TRBD2 . 17 TRBJ2-7 TRBV7-8 CASSLYPSGRRNYEQYF TGTGCCAGCAGCTTATACCCTAGCGGGAGAAGGAACTACGAGCAGTACTTC